This T cell receptor beta chain was sequenced during a study of T-cell reconstitution after alpha-beta-depleted transplantation in children. This clonotype was observed many times. Unique molecular identifiers were incorporated into the prepared TCRbeta library. In TCRdb, the PCR reads were re-called with MiXCR into one record per CDR3 protein. The sample records some 200,000 distinct CDR3 sequences, roughly 15% being singletons. The CDR3 runs 14 residues. Trimming shortened V by 4 bases and J by 0 bases, and 10 bases separated the two germline ends. Germline V gene data show CDR1 as SGHKS and CDR2 as YYEKEE (reference sequence).

The chain joins TRBV5-5 to TRBJ1-1; D might be TRBD1 (6 bases). The TCR originated in a human donor who donated a stem cell graft to a child with acute lymphoblastic leukemia. The input for sequencing was PBMCs from the stem cell graft donor, taken from the stem cell graft. The CDR3 is CASSGGRVNTEAFF. CDR3 DNA: TGTGCCAGCAGCGGGGGCAGGGTGAACACTGAAGCTTTCTTT.